This entry features one T cell receptor (beta chain) sequence. This clone was found a few times. What this receptor recognizes is not known. No much larger clone is present one base from it, and per-base qualities are unavailable. These data come from a study of shared clonotypes between healthy human individuals (dated by TCRdb to the early 2020s). For the study in its entirety: The cohort included three men and two women between 18 and 49 years of age. To estimate repertoire size and how much clonotype sharing occurs between individuals, the study deeply sequenced the blood TCR repertoires of five healthy adults. Libraries were prepared and TCR repertoires were sequenced by different laboratories using diverse techniques, in order to increase sequencing depth and limit assay-specific biases. Each donor's leukapheresis produced roughly between roughly 0.85 and 10 billion PBMCs. Study-wide conclusions, independent of this receptor: Sampling was restricted to blood, and TCR repertoires in tissue are likely to differ from TCR repertoires in blood. Pairwise subsampling led to the expectation that sequencing depth would affect the degree of clonotype sharing among donors. Because the study included only a small number of donors, the genetic and exposure-history diversity represented was limited.

Per the germline V gene (reference sequence), MNHEY is the CDR1 and SMNVEV is the CDR2. V is reduced by 6 bases and J by 3 bases, leaving a spacing of 15 bases between them. Spanning cysteine to phenylalanine, the CDR3 consists of 14 amino acids. Only the CDR3 DNA is retained, 42 bases long and in frame from the first base. The donors were healthy, HIV-negative adults who had no recently reported acute infections or vaccinations. Every donor was a Caucasian adult residing in Nashville, Tennessee, USA. For unsorted samples, some 90 million PBMCs were counted and genomic DNA was extracted with the QIAamp DNA Blood Mini kit. Blood was obtained by leukapheresis, after which PBMCs were separated by Ficoll-Histopaque density gradient centrifugation and cryopreserved in liquid nitrogen vapor phase. TCR CDR3 regions were amplified from genomic DNA by multiplex PCR using the deep immunoSEQ assay. Extracted genomic DNA from each cell subset was spread evenly across all wells of several immunoSEQ 96-well plates, with each plate serving as a replicate. For unsorted PBMC, each replicate PCR was loaded with about 270 ng genomic DNA, equivalent to about 33,000 T cell genomes. Unsorted PBMC genomic DNA was sequenced across ten immunoSEQ deep assay plates. Purified libraries were measured with a Qubit 3.0 fluorometer, size-checked on a Bioanalyzer 2100, and measured again with the KAPA Library Quantification kit. Each immunoSEQ 96-well plate was sequenced on its own single-read 150-cycle Illumina NextSeq 550 flow cell. The original pipeline was this. The immunoSEQ output contained only junctional sequences without quality scores, so filtering could not match that applied to full-length reads. To assign V/J genes and CDR3, sequences were annotated against IMGT germline references using PyIR, a Python wrapper for IgBLAST v1.9. Reads were filtered out if the reads had weak V/J assignments (E-value above 1e-6), no CDR3, stop codons, out-of-frame junctions, or ambiguous translated residues. V3J clonotypes were defined as sequences sharing an identical inferred V gene, J gene, and CDR3 amino acid sequence. Percentage overlap between repertoires was calculated by dividing the number of shared unique clonotypes by the size of the smaller repertoire. RTK rarefaction, the Chao1 estimator, and Recon v2.1 estimates of unobserved clonotypes were used to assess repertoire richness. Sourced from immuneACCESS, this table was stored by TCRdb with only in-frame sequences that have V and J called. A share of the clones is absent; for the studies checked, an unresolved V gene accounts for under half, and the remainder has no known explanation. The V and J calls and clone size come from that table; D and trimming were worked out from the DNA. Counted in this sample were roughly 500,000 clones; approximately 80% of them appeared once. The top ten hold 12% of the sample.

Recombination linked TRBV27 to TRBJ2-7, with an unclear D gene assignment. This receptor was identified in a woman between 40 and 50 years old in good health. Some clones in this sample may be carry-over from other donors' samples. The specimen sequenced was PBMCs. The DNA is TGTGCCAGCAGGGCCCGGGTATTTATCTACGAGCAGTACTTC. The resulting protein is CASRARVFIYEQYF.